Described below is a single T cell receptor beta chain sequence and its context. The V end was cut by 0 bases, the J end by 3 bases, with 11 bases between. CDR1 is SEHNR, CDR2 FQNEAQ, per germline (reference sequence). The CDR3 spans 15 residues. These data are taken from a study of T cell changes during pregnancy in multiple sclerosis. The method was immunoSEQ multiplex PCR; TCRdb's version includes in-frame clones alone and lacks a portion of them. The sample includes about 45,000 clones, around 90% of them seen just once. The starting material was CD8+ T cells from peripheral blood mononuclear cells, obtained in the second trimester of pregnancy. This clonotype originated in a female donor with multiple sclerosis, enrolled in a pregnancy study. The rearrangement joins TRBV7-9 to TRBJ1-1; TRBD1 is a possible D gene (5 bases). The DNA of the CDR3 is TGTGCCAGCAGCTTAGCGGGGGGAAAAGACACTGAAGCTTTCTTT. Encoded protein: CASSLAGGKDTEAFF.